This T cell receptor beta chain was sequenced during a study of blood T cell repertoires in COVID-19. Overall study: Material from acute and convalescent COVID-19 was sourced from the United States, Italy and Spain.

Under the authors' procedure: Amplifying reference gene primers gave estimates of nucleated cell counts. Produced via immunoSEQ multiplex PCR; TCRdb's table is partial and in-frame only. That table furnishes V, J and clone size, whereas the DNA furnished D and trimming. Among roughly 170,000 clones listed, roughly 89% were seen once. Per germline, CDR1 SGHRS and CDR2 YFSETQ. The V and J ends lost 0 bases and 2 bases respectively, with 8 bases between them. The CDR3 sequence is 14 residues long. Sequenced input: peripheral blood. The gene calls are TRBV5-1 and TRBJ2-5; D remains unclear. The receptor was isolated from a woman in her 70s with COVID-19, enrolled during active disease. The CDR3 spells CASSLGARQETQYF. The CDR3 DNA follows: TGCGCCAGCAGCTTGGGGGCGAGACAAGAGACCCAGTACTTC.